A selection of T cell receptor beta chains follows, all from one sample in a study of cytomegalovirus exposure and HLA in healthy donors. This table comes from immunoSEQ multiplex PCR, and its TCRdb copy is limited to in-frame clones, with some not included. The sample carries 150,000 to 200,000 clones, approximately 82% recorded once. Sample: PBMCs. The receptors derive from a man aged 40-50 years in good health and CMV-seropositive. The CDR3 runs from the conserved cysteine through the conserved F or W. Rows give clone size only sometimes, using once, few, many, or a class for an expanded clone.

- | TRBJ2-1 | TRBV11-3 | CASSLDGLAGPAEQFF
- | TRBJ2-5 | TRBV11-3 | CASSGQGKETQYF
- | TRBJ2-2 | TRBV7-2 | CASSLQGASGELFF
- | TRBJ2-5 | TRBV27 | CASSLLIARGTQYF
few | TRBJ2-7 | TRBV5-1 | CASSEPQGEQYF
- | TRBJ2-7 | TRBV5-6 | CASSLVSGGLYYEQYF
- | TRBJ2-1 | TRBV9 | CASSLLAYSSYNEQFF
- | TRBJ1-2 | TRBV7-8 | CASSSPQGDYGYTF
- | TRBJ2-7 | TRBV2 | CASSEGTFHEQYF
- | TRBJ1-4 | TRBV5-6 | CASSPWGGTSEKLFF
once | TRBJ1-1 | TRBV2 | CASSGETGGTEAFF
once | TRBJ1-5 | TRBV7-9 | CASSLVGGDQPQHF
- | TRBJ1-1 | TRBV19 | CASNNGRGTEAFF
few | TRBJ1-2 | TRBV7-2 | CASSSAGANYGYTF
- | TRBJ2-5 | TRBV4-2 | CASSQGTSFGSQETQYF
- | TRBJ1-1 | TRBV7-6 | CASSSLGEDTEAFF
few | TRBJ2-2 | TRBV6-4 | CASSATNTGELFF
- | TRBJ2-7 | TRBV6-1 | CASSERGTYEQYF
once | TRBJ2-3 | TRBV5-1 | CASSSLSGLAGPDTQYF
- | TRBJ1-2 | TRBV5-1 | CASSPGQLNYGYTF
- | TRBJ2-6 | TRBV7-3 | CASRTGSSGANVLTF
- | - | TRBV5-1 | CASSLRSQRSSYEQYF
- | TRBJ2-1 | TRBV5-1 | CASSPRVGRAPEQFF
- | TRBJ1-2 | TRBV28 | CATGRAYGYTF
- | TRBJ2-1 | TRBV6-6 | CASSPGNYNEQFF
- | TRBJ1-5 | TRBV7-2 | CASSLEAGRGNQPQHF
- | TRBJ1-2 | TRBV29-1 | CSVDDGINYGYTF
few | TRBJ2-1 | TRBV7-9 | CASSLRTSEVNEQFF
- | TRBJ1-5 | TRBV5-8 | CASSLGLRSDQPQHF
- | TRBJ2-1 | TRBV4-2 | CASSQPVLTSGTYEQFF
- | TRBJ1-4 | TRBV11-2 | CASSLGSSGRNEKLFF
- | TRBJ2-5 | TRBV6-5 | CASSPNQGYGETQYF
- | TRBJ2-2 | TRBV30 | CAWRADSYTGELFF
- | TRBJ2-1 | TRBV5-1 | CASSLVAGGGNEQFF
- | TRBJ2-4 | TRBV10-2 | CATLAKNIQYF
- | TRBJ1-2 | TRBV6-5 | CASSYPSGGGDYGYTF
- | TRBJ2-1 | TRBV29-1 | CSVEVGQGAHNEQFF